One sample yielded the 24 T cell receptor beta chains listed below, sequenced in a study of CD4+ T cells in melanoma. Clones were sequenced by immunoSEQ multiplex PCR, and TCRdb holds only the in-frame ones, with some missing. The sample gives fewer than 15,000 clones, about 64% of which show up once; around 13% is in the top ten. Material: cells from a culture (not recorded whether cultured in vitro). The receptors stem from a human donor with melanoma.

This chain links TRBV4-2 with TRBJ1-5; weak D call: TRBD1 (5 bases). The CDR3 extends over 17 amino acids. Germline values: CDR1 LGHNA, CDR2 YNFKEQ. The germline V and J ends were trimmed by 1 base and 4 bases, with 17 bases remaining between them. The CDR3 coding sequence is TGTGCCAGCAGCCAAGCCGAGGGGTTAAGAGCGAATCAGCCCCAGCATTTT. Encoded protein: CASSQAEGLRANQPQHF.

The rearrangement joins TRBV2 to TRBJ2-1; TRBD1 might be the D (6 bases). The CDR3 covers 19 residues. Germline V gene data show CDR1 as SNHLY and CDR2 as FYNNEI. Trimming cost V 0 bases and J 1 base, with 19 bases left between them. This CDR3 is CASSEALLYRVTSYNEQFF. The CDR3 DNA follows: TGTGCCAGCAGTGAAGCGCTTCTTTACAGGGTGACATCCTACAATGAGCAGTTCTTC.

This chain links TRBV5-1 with TRBJ2-3; TRBD2 matches at 10 bases. The V segment lost 4 bases and the J segment 1 base; nucleotides outside the gene matches: 3. CDR3 length equals 15 residues. The germline V gene has CDR1 SGHRS and CDR2 YFSETQ. The CDR3 DNA follows: TGCGCCAGCAGCCTCGGGACTAGCGGCACAGATACGCAGTATTTT. This gives the protein CASSLGTSGTDTQYF. Full variable domain (remainder filled in from reference TRBV5-1 and TRBJ2-3): KAGVTQTPRYLIKTRGQQVTLSCSPISGHRSVSWYQQTPGQGLQFLFEYFSETQRNKGNFPGRFSGRQFSNSRSEMNVSTLELGDSALYLCASSLGTSGTDTQYFGPGTRLTVL.

The CDR3 protein is CASSRGQGLNEQFF. CDR3 nucleotides: TGTGCCAGCAGTCGGGGACAGGGGTTGAATGAGCAGTTCTTC. This sequence joins TRBV6-5 and TRBJ2-1; 10 bases match TRBD1. Germline V gives CDR1 MNHEY, CDR2 SVGAGI. The CDR3 covers 14 residues. Unmatched junction bases numbered 5, after V lost 5 bases and J lost 7 bases.

This clone was picked up a small number of times. This rearrangement joins TRBV19 to TRBJ2-1; 13 bases map to TRBD2. Germline values: CDR1 LNHDA, CDR2 SQIVND (reference sequence). The V segment lost 3 bases and the J segment 8 bases; nucleotides outside the gene matches: 4. This CDR3 is 15 amino acids long. The CDR3 sequence: CASSMTSGGFYEQFF. The CDR3 nucleotides read TGTGCCAGTAGTATGACTAGCGGGGGGTTCTATGAGCAGTTCTTC.

V gene TRBV29-1 combines with J gene TRBJ1-2, with no clear D. This CDR3 is 11 amino acids long. V lost 4 bases to trimming and J lost 1 base, with 4 bases between them. Germline assignment: CDR1 SQVTM and CDR2 ANQGSEA. CDR3 sequence reads: CSVGGNYGYTF. CDR3 sequence (DNA): TGCAGCGTTGGAGGTAACTATGGCTACACCTTC.

This clone is a singleton in its sample. V gene TRBV5-4 combines with J gene TRBJ1-1, with D possibly being TRBD1 (5 bases). CDR3 length: 12 residues. From germline, CDR1 is SGHNT and CDR2 YYREEE (reference sequence). The V end lost 3 bases, the J end lost 6 bases, and 9 bases lay between the germline ends. CDR3 nucleotides: TGTGCCAGCAGCTCTACAGGTTCTGAAGCTTTCTTT. It yields the protein CASSSTGSEAFF.

The V call is TRBV5-1, the J call TRBJ2-3; no reliable D call. The germline CDR1 and CDR2 sequences are SGHRS and YFSETQ. The CDR3 spans 15 residues. Trimming cost V 1 base and J 0 bases, with 9 bases left between them. The CDR3 nucleotides are TGCGCCAGCAGCTTGTCCAGGCCTAGCACAGATACGCAGTATTTT. Its translation: CASSLSRPSTDTQYF.

This rearrangement joins TRBV19 to TRBJ2-5, with 7 bases lining up with TRBD2. Germline CDR1 reads LNHDA; CDR2 reads SQIVND (reference sequence). Trimming cost V 4 bases and J 5 bases; bases outside gene matches: 4. This CDR3 comprises 13 residues. The CDR3 is CASSRGGGETQYF. The DNA of the CDR3 is TGTGCCAGTAGTAGGGGGGGAGGTGAGACCCAGTACTTC.

The chain recombines TRBV6-1 with TRBJ1-2; 8 bases are a match to TRBD1. The CDR3 is made up of 13 amino acids. J lost 4 bases, V lost 4 bases, and 2 bases had no gene match. The germline gives CDR1 MNHNS, CDR2 SASEGT. CDR3 in amino acids: CASSGDRSYGYTF. CDR3 nucleotide sequence: TGTGCCAGCAGTGGGGACAGGAGCTATGGCTACACCTTC.

The chain uses TRBV6-1 and TRBJ1-2, with 10 bases identical to TRBD1. The CDR3 runs 14 residues. The V gene end was trimmed by 4 bases and the J gene end by 7 bases; junction bases not matched to a gene: 6. CDR1 is MNHNS and CDR2 is SASEGT in the germline V gene. The CDR3 spells CASSGQGALGGYTF. Written as DNA, the CDR3 is TGTGCCAGCAGTGGACAGGGGGCGTTGGGTGGCTACACCTTC.

The chain recombines TRBV6-6 with TRBJ1-1; 8 nucleotides agree with TRBD1. CDR3 size: 16 residues. The trim removed 2 bases at V and 1 base at J, leaving 6 bases unmatched. Germline V gene data show CDR1 as MNHNY and CDR2 as SVGAGI (reference sequence). CDR3 protein: CASSYPRTGSNTEAFF. The CDR3 region has the DNA TGTGCCAGCAGTTACCCTAGGACAGGGTCGAACACTGAAGCTTTCTTT.

The rearrangement links TRBV7-3 to TRBJ1-1; no clear D. CDR1 and CDR2 (germline): SGHTA, FQGTGA. Trimming stripped 8 bases from V and 0 bases from J, with 10 bases between. There are 13 residues in the CDR3. This CDR3 reads CASVQKLNTEAFF. CDR3 nucleotides: TGTGCCAGCGTACAGAAATTGAACACTGAAGCTTTCTTT.

Here the CDR3 DNA reads TGTGCTAGTGGCCAAGACAGGGGAAAACTGTTTTTT. Translating gives CASGQDRGKLFF. V gene TRBV12-5 combines with J gene TRBJ1-4; 8 nucleotides match TRBD1. The CDR3 length is 12 residues. Germline lookup yields CDR1 LGHNT and CDR2 FRNRAP. V was clipped by 6 bases and J by 10 bases; unmatched bases: 4.

This clone was counted only a few times. The chain carries TRBV7-9 and TRBJ1-3; no definite D call. Germline CDR1 SEHNR, CDR2 FQNEAQ (reference sequence). CDR3 size: 15 residues. The V and J ends lost 2 bases and 0 bases respectively, with 8 bases between them. The CDR3 nucleotides are TGTGCCAGCAGCTTATCCATCTCCTCTGGAAACACCATATATTTT. Translation: CASSLSISSGNTIYF. Full variable domain (outside the CDR3, taken from reference TRBV7-9 and TRBJ1-3): DTGVSQNPRHKITKRGQNVTFRCDPISEHNRLYWYRQTLGQGPEFLTYFQNEAQLEKSRLLSDRFSAERPKGSFSTLEIQRTEQGDSAMYLCASSLSISSGNTIYFGEGSWLTVV.

V and J are TRBV11-3 and TRBJ2-1; 9 bases match TRBD2. Losses at the gene ends were 4 bases for V and 5 bases for J; bases not matched to a gene: 6. Germline CDR1 SGHNT, CDR2 YENEEA. The CDR3 sequence is 15 residues long. CDR3 DNA sequence: TGTGCCAGCAGCTCCGCGGGGGGGCCCCACAATGAGCAGTTCTTC. Amino acid sequence: CASSSAGGPHNEQFF.

This clone was picked up one time. The V gene is TRBV30, the J gene TRBJ2-7; the match to TRBD2 covers 10 bases. Losses at the gene ends were 4 bases for V and 7 bases for J; bases not matched to a gene: 1. The germline CDR1 and CDR2 sequences are GTSNPN and SVGIG (reference sequence). The CDR3 is made up of 11 amino acids. The CDR3 protein is CAWKLAGEQYF. CDR3 bases: TGTGCCTGGAAACTAGCGGGGGAGCAGTACTTC. The complete variable domain, with remaining parts taken from reference TRBV30 and TRBJ2-7, reads SQTIHQWPATLVQPVGSPLSLECTVEGTSNPNLYWYRQAAGRGLQLLFYSVGIGQISSEVPQNLSASRPQDRQFILSSKKLLLSDSGFYLCAWKLAGEQYFGPGTRLTVT.

This clone is categorized as medium-sized. The CDR3 sequence: CASSPGGAQSSYNSPLHF. The CDR3 coding sequence is TGCGCCAGCAGCCCGGGAGGGGCTCAGAGCTCCTATAATTCACCCCTCCACTTT. The chain is built from TRBV5-1 and TRBJ1-6, with D perhaps matching TRBD1 (5 bases). Germline values: CDR1 SGHRS, CDR2 YFSETQ. V gave up 4 bases and J gave up 0 bases, with 17 bases separating them. The CDR3 totals 18 residues.

The CDR3, as DNA: TGTGCCACCAGCAGAGACAGGACGAGCCAGGTTGAAGCTTTCTTT. Its protein is CATSRDRTSQVEAFF. The rearrangement links TRBV15 to TRBJ1-1; D unresolved. There are 15 residues in the CDR3. In germline, CDR1 is LNHNV, CDR2 YYDKDF (reference sequence). Trimming shortened V by 0 bases and J by 7 bases, and 15 bases separated the two germline ends.

This clone was observed a handful of times. This chain uses TRBV27 with TRBJ2-7; TRBD1 agrees at 8 bases. This CDR3 region has 16 residues. Trimming at V came to 5 bases and at J to 4 bases, leaving 13 bases not matched to a gene. CDR1 MNHEY and CDR2 SMNVEV come from the germline V gene (reference sequence). The CDR3 sequence: CASSPTLQGVRYEQYF. The CDR3 nucleotides are TGTGCCAGCAGTCCAACTCTACAGGGGGTTCGTTACGAGCAGTACTTC.

The V call is TRBV18, the J call TRBJ1-2; no definite D call. Per germline, CDR1 KGHSH and CDR2 LQKENI. CDR3 length equals 13 residues. Trimming shortened V by 1 base and J by 2 bases, and 5 bases separated the two germline ends. CDR3: CASSPRLNYGYTF. The DNA for the CDR3 is TGTGCCAGCTCACCACGATTGAACTATGGCTACACCTTC.

The chain carries TRBV5-6 and TRBJ1-1; D not certain. Germline loops: CDR1 SGHDT, CDR2 YYEEEE. The CDR3 contains 14 residues. With 1 base removed from V and 2 bases from J, the gap between germline ends came to 9 bases. DNA for the CDR3: TGTGCCAGCAGCTTGAACGCGCTAAACACTGAAGCTTTCTTT. Amino acid sequence: CASSLNALNTEAFF.

The rearrangement uses TRBV6-1 and TRBJ2-7; D may be TRBD1 (6 bases). Between the trimmed V and J ends, which lost 6 bases and 3 bases, there was a span of 9 bases. The CDR3 length is 12 residues. Per germline, CDR1 MNHNS and CDR2 SASEGT. The CDR3 region is CASSPQGYEQYF. The CDR3 region has the DNA TGTGCCAGCAGCCCACAGGGCTACGAGCAGTACTTC.

DNA for the CDR3: TGTGCCAGCAGTCCCGGACAGGCCCCCTACGAGCAGTACTTC. Translating gives CASSPGQAPYEQYF. V is TRBV2 and J is TRBJ2-7; 7 bases agree with TRBD1. The CDR3 has 14 residues. Trimming took 5 bases from V and 2 from J; bases not matched to a gene: 6. Germline loops: CDR1 SNHLY, CDR2 FYNNEI.